Listed here are 26 T cell receptor beta chains from one sample, sequenced in a study of early T cells in non-severe SARS-CoV-2 infection (dated by TCRdb to the early 2020s). The library was prepared using 5' RACE. Sequenced on a NextSeq 500. TCRdb reworked the public reads: Q25 trimming with fastp, MiXCR clone assembly, productive beta chains retained. Each entry merges the rows of one CDR3 protein and shows their most common DNA and genes. The sample includes roughly 55,000 distinct CDR3 sequences, with approximately 10% observed a single time. The ten largest account for about 9.4% of the sample. The sequencing sample was made of whole blood. These receptors were collected from an adult who was a healthcare worker with PCR-confirmed SARS-CoV-2 infection or an uninfected control (not recorded which).

This clonotype was seen just once. V and J are TRBV7-2 and TRBJ1-5; D unresolved. The V gene lost 5 bases and the J gene lost 1 base, with 12 bases spanning the gap. The CDR3 is made up of 15 amino acids. Germline-derived CDR1 and CDR2 are SGHTA and FQGNSA. CDR3 region: CASSPGTTSNQPQHF. In nucleotides, the CDR3 is TGTGCCAGCAGCCCAGGCACAACGAGCAATCAGCCCCAGCATTTT.

This clonotype was detected many times. The rearrangement links TRBV18 to TRBJ1-1; unclear D gene. The CDR3 covers 13 residues. V was cut by 3 bases and J by 1 base, with 6 bases left in between. Germline assignment: CDR1 KGHSH and CDR2 LQKENI. The CDR3 region has the DNA TGTGCCAGCTCACCGACCCAGAACACTGAAGCTTTCTTT. Translation: CASSPTQNTEAFF.

This clonotype has a count of ten or more. This chain links TRBV2 with TRBJ1-6; no reliable D call. The CDR3 is 15 amino acids. Germline V gene lookup returns CDR1 SNHLY and CDR2 FYNNEI. V lost 9 bases and J lost 6, with 18 bases in between. The CDR3 loop reads CARERSGMLNSPLHF. The CDR3 nucleotides are TGTGCCAGGGAACGGTCGGGCATGCTTAATTCACCCCTCCACTTT.

This clonotype was counted only a few times. The chain joins TRBV11-3 to TRBJ2-3; a weak D match, TRBD2 (5 bases). The V gene lost 4 bases and the J gene lost 4 bases, with 12 bases spanning the gap. This CDR3 is 14 amino acids long. The germline gives CDR1 SGHNT, CDR2 YENEEA. As DNA, the CDR3 is TGTGCCAGCAGCTCAGAGGGCCCCGCAGATACGCAGTATTTT. Translating it yields CASSSEGPADTQYF.

This clonotype occurred many times. The rearrangement uses TRBV20-1 and TRBJ1-4, with 9 nucleotides matching TRBD1. This CDR3 is built from 15 residues. The ends lost 1 base at V and 7 bases at J; junction bases unmatched: 7. Germline values: CDR1 DFQATT, CDR2 SNEGSKA (reference sequence). The CDR3 spells CSARGSGTGSEKLFF. The CDR3 DNA sequence: TGCAGTGCTAGAGGGTCCGGGACAGGGAGTGAAAAACTGTTTTTT.

Here the CDR3 DNA reads TGTGCCTGGACCCGGGGTCAACTAGCGGCCCCCGATGAGCAGTTCTTC. It specifies CAWTRGQLAAPDEQFF. V and J are TRBV30 and TRBJ2-1, with 8 bases matching TRBD2. Losses at the gene ends were 4 bases for V and 8 bases for J; bases not matched to a gene: 16. The CDR3 contains 16 residues. Germline assignment: CDR1 GTSNPN and CDR2 SVGIG (reference sequence).

In the case of this clonotype: A junction end diverges from the germline sequence, so it may reflect a read error. J is TRBJ2-5 and V is TRBV4-2, with 9 bases matching TRBD1. CDR1 and CDR2 (germline): LGHNA, YNFKEQ. This CDR3 contains 15 residues. In DNA form, the CDR3 reads TGTGTCAGCAGCCAAATCGGGACAGGGAAAGAGACCCAGTACTTC. As protein: CVSSQIGTGKETQYF.

This chain joins TRBV2 and TRBJ2-5, with TRBD2 identical over 8 bases. The length of the CDR3 is 15 residues. Germline V gene data show CDR1 as SNHLY and CDR2 as FYNNEI. Trimming cost V 6 bases and J 5 bases; bases outside gene matches: 11. CDR3 sequence (DNA): TGTGCCAGCAGCCCGACTAGCGTCTTGGGGGAGACCCAGTACTTC. It codes for CASSPTSVLGETQYF.

This clonotype was seen many times. The CDR3 DNA follows: TGTGCCACCAGCAGAGTTTGGGCGCAAGGGGCCAACGTCCTGACTTTC. Encoded protein: CATSRVWAQGANVLTF. This rearrangement joins TRBV15 to TRBJ2-6, with D unclear. Germline values: CDR1 LNHNV, CDR2 YYDKDF (reference sequence). CDR3 length equals 16 residues. Trimming cost V 1 base and J 4 bases, with 11 bases left between them. The complete variable domain, with remaining parts taken from reference TRBV15 and TRBJ2-6, reads DAMVIQNPRYQVTQFGKPVTLSCSQTLNHNVMYWYQQKSSQAPKLLFHYYDKDFNNEADTPDNFQSRRPNTSFCFLDIRSPGLGDTAMYLCATSRVWAQGANVLTFGAGSRLTVL.

V and J are TRBV7-9 and TRBJ1-5, with 8 bases matching TRBD1. V lost 4 bases and J lost 2; bases outside the gene matches: 4. There are 15 residues in the CDR3. CDR1 and CDR2 from the germline V gene are SEHNR and FQNEAQ (reference sequence). The CDR3: CASSSGQGRNQPQHF. The CDR3 DNA follows: TGTGCCAGCAGCTCTGGACAGGGTCGCAATCAGCCCCAGCATTTT.

Only a few counts were recorded for this clonotype. The V call is TRBV6-5, the J call TRBJ2-1, with 8 bases identical to TRBD2. V was pared by 2 bases and J by 4 bases, with 4 bases of the junction left unmatched. The CDR3 totals 15 residues. Germline CDR1 is MNHEY and CDR2 is SVGAGI. The CDR3, as DNA: TGTGCCAGCAGTTACGAGCCTAGCGGGTACAATGAGCAGTTCTTC. Its translation: CASSYEPSGYNEQFF.

V usage is TRBV20-1 and J usage is TRBJ2-7; 9 nucleotides match TRBD2. CDR1 is DFQATT, CDR2 SNEGSKA, per germline (reference sequence). The CDR3 totals 14 residues. The ends lost 7 bases at V and 5 bases at J; junction bases unmatched: 12. The DNA of the CDR3 is TGCAGTGGGGTGCGGGAGGGCCGGAAGAACGAGCAGTACTTC. The encoded protein is CSGVREGRKNEQYF.

J is TRBJ2-2 and V is TRBV5-1; 7 nucleotides agree with TRBD2. V trimming: 4 bases; J trimming: 6 bases; junction bases outside the gene matches: 15. CDR3 length: 17 residues. CDR1 SGHRS and CDR2 YFSETQ come from the germline V gene. The CDR3 loop is CASSLGSQRDFPGELFF. The CDR3 coding sequence is TGCGCCAGCAGCCTGGGGAGCCAGCGGGATTTTCCCGGGGAGCTGTTTTTT.

This chain links TRBV12-3 or TRBV12-4 with TRBJ1-5, with 8 bases aligning to TRBD1. The V gene end was trimmed by 4 bases and the J gene end by 7 bases; junction bases not matched to a gene: 6. This CDR3 has 14 amino acids. The CDR3 DNA reads TGTGCCAGCAGTTGGACAGGGTTTAGCCAGCCCCAGCATTTT. Translating gives CASSWTGFSQPQHF.

This clonotype was counted between two and nine times. The CDR3 DNA follows: TGCGCCAGCAGCTTGGAGCCAGCGGGAGTGGAAGAGACCCAGTACTTC. This translates into CASSLEPAGVEETQYF. The J gene is TRBJ2-5, the V gene TRBV5-1; 8 nucleotides match TRBD2. J lost 3 bases, V lost 0 bases, and 7 bases had no gene match. Germline-derived CDR1 and CDR2 are SGHRS and YFSETQ. The length of the CDR3 is 16 residues.

This clonotype showed up just a few times. The chain links TRBV6-1 to TRBJ2-3, with TRBD2 matching over 15 bases. Trimming removed 5 bases from V and 2 bases from J; junction bases left unmatched: 8. Per the germline V gene, CDR1 is MNHNS and CDR2 is SASEGT. This CDR3 is built from 18 residues. In DNA form, the CDR3 reads TGTGCCAGCAGTACCGGACTAGCGGGGGGGCGAGACACAGATACGCAGTATTTT. Protein sequence: CASSTGLAGGRDTDTQYF.

The chain uses TRBV14 and TRBJ1-2; D not certain. The V gene lost 0 bases and the J gene lost 2 bases, with 16 bases spanning the gap. Germline V CDR1 and CDR2: SGHDN, FVKESK. This CDR3 spans 17 amino acids. CDR3 amino acids: CASSQDNDPGGNYGYTF. In DNA, the CDR3 is TGTGCCAGCAGCCAAGATAACGATCCGGGAGGCAACTATGGCTACACCTTC.

This rearrangement joins TRBV2 to TRBJ1-1; D unclear. Trimming cost V 6 bases and J 5 bases, with 16 bases left between them. This CDR3 has 14 residues. Germline V lookup: CDR1 SNHLY, CDR2 FYNNEI. CDR3 sequence: CASSPISGNTEAFF. The CDR3 region has the DNA TGTGCCAGCAGCCCTATTTCTGGGAATACTGAAGCTTTCTTT.

This clonotype appeared many times. J is TRBJ2-7 and V is TRBV10-3; TRBD1 matches at 9 bases. This CDR3 comprises 13 residues. Germline V lookup: CDR1 ENHRY, CDR2 SYGVKD. Germline trimming cut 8 bases from V and 5 bases from J; bases unmatched to any gene: 7. CDR3 amino acids: CAIRDRDFHEQYF. CDR3 coding DNA: TGTGCCATCCGGGACAGGGATTTCCACGAGCAGTACTTC.

This clonotype was seen at least ten times. This chain links TRBV19 with TRBJ1-5; D perhaps matches TRBD1 (5 bases). Germline V CDR1 and CDR2: LNHDA, SQIVND (reference sequence). The CDR3 is made up of 13 amino acids. The V and J ends lost 3 bases and 5 bases respectively, with 8 bases between them. CDR3 DNA sequence: TGTGCCAGTAGTATGGGCAGGGATCAGCCCCAGCATTTT. This codes for CASSMGRDQPQHF.

This chain connects TRBV18 to TRBJ1-1; D may be TRBD1 (5 bases). Deletions cut 2 bases from V and 5 bases from J, with 9 bases between. The germline V gene encodes CDR1 KGHSH and CDR2 LQKENI. This CDR3 has 13 amino acids. The CDR3 DNA reads TGTGCCAGCTCACCAGGGGCGCGAACTGAAGCTTTCTTT. Translated: CASSPGARTEAFF.

The chain joins TRBV9 to TRBJ2-7; D is possibly TRBD1 (6 bases). Looked up from germline, CDR1 is SGDLS and CDR2 is YYNGEE. V was trimmed by 2 bases and J by 0 bases, leaving 9 bases between them. The CDR3 runs to 14 residues. As DNA, the CDR3 is TGTGCCAGCAGCGTCGGGACAAACTCCTACGAGCAGTACTTC. Its translation is CASSVGTNSYEQYF.

This clonotype has more than one count but fewer than ten. The genes are TRBV29-1 and TRBJ2-7, with D unresolved. Germline CDR1 SQVTM, CDR2 ANQGSEA. The CDR3 totals 12 residues. V dropped 0 bases and J dropped 5 bases, with 8 bases sitting between them. The CDR3 here is CSVEEMGNEQYF. CDR3 coding DNA: TGCAGCGTTGAAGAAATGGGAAACGAGCAGTACTTC.

The V call is TRBV3-1, the J call TRBJ1-3; D might be TRBD1 (6 bases). Per germline, CDR1 LGHDT and CDR2 YNNKEL (reference sequence). This CDR3 has 14 residues. V was clipped by 5 bases and J by 1 base, with 9 bases between them. CDR3 nucleotide sequence: TGTGCCAGCAGCTCAGGGGCGTCTGGAAACACCATATATTTT. Protein product: CASSSGASGNTIYF.

This clonotype was detected many times. The rearrangement uses TRBV10-3 and TRBJ2-3; TRBD2 agrees at 10 bases. Germline loops: CDR1 ENHRY, CDR2 SYGVKD. V dropped 4 bases and J dropped 5; count of bases not matched to a gene: 6. CDR3 size: 15 residues. This CDR3 is CAISGSSGREDTQYF. The CDR3 coding sequence is TGTGCCATCAGTGGCTCTAGCGGGAGAGAAGATACGCAGTATTTT.

This chain connects TRBV6-4 to TRBJ2-3, with 11 nucleotides matching TRBD2. Germline CDR1 reads MRHNA; CDR2 reads SNTAGT. The CDR3 is made up of 16 amino acids. The trim removed 2 bases at V and 4 bases at J, leaving 5 bases unmatched. CDR3 amino acids: CASSDTSGRGADTQYF. The CDR3 nucleotides are TGTGCCAGCAGTGACACTAGCGGGAGAGGCGCAGATACGCAGTATTTT.